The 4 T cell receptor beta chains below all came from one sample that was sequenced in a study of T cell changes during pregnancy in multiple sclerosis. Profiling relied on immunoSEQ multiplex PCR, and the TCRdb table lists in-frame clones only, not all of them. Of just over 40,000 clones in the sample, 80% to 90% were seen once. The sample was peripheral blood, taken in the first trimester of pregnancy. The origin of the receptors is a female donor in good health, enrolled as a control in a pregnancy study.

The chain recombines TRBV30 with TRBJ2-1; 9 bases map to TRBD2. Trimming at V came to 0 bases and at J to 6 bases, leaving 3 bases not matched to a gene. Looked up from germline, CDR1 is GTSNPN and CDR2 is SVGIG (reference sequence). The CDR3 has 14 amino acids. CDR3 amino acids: CAWSVVAGANEQFF. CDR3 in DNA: TGTGCCTGGAGTGTTGTAGCGGGAGCCAATGAGCAGTTCTTC.

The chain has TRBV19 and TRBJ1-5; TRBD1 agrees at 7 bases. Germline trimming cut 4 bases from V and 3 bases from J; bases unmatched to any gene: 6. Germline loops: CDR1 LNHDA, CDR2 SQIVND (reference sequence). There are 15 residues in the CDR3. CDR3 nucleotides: TGTGCCAGTAGTAACCGGGACAGCGACAATCAGCCCCAGCATTTT. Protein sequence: CASSNRDSDNQPQHF.

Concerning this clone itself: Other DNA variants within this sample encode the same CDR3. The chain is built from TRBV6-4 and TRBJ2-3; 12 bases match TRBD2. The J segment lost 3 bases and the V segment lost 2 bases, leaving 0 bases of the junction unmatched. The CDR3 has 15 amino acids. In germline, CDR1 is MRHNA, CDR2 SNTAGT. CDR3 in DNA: TGTGCCAGCAGTGACGGGACTAGCGGGACAGATACGCAGTATTTT. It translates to CASSDGTSGTDTQYF.

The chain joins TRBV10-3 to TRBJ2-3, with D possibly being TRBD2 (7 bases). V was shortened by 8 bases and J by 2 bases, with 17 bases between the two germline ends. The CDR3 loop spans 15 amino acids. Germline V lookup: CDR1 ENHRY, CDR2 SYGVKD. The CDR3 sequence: CAIAGAYPYTDTQYF. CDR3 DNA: TGTGCCATCGCGGGGGCGTACCCTTACACAGATACGCAGTATTTT.